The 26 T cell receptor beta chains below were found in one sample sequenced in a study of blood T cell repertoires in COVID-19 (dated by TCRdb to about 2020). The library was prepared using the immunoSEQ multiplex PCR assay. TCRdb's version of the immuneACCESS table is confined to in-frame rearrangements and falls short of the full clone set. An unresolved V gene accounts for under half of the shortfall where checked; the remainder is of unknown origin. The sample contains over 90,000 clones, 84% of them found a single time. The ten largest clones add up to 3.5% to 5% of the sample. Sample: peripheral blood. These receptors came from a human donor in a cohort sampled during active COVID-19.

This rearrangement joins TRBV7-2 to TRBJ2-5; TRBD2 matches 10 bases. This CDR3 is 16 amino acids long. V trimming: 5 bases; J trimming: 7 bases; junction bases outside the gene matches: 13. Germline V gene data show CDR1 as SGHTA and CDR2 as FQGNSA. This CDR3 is CASSAALAGRARTQYF. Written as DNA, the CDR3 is TGTGCCAGCAGCGCAGCACTAGCGGGGCGGGCGAGGACCCAGTACTTC.

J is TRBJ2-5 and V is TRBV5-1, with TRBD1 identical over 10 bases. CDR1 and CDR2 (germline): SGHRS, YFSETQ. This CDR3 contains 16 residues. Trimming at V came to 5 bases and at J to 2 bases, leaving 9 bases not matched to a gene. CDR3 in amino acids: CASSRGTGDTQETQYF. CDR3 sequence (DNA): TGCGCCAGCAGTAGAGGGACAGGGGACACGCAAGAGACCCAGTACTTC.

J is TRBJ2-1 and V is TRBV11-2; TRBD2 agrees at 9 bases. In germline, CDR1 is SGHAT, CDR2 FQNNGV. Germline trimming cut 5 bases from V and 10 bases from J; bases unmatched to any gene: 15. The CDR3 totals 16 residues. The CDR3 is CASSPRPGGGAREQFF. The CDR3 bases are TGTGCCAGCAGCCCCCGCCCAGGCGGGGGGGCCAGGGAGCAGTTCTTC.

The CDR3 DNA is TGTGCCAGCAGCCAAGGACTTACAGGTTCAACTAATGAAAAACTGTTTTTT. Encoded protein: CASSQGLTGSTNEKLFF. The rearrangement uses TRBV4-2 and TRBJ1-4, with D possibly TRBD1 on 5 matching bases. Germline V lookup: CDR1 LGHNA, CDR2 YNFKEQ. The CDR3 length is 17 residues. V was clipped by 1 base and J by 0 bases, with 12 bases between them.

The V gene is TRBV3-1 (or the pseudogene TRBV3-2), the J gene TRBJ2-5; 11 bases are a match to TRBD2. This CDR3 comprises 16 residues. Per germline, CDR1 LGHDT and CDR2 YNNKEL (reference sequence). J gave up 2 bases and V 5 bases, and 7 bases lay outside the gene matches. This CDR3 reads CASSSWTSGLQETQYF. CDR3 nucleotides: TGTGCCAGCAGCTCATGGACTAGCGGGTTACAAGAGACCCAGTACTTC.

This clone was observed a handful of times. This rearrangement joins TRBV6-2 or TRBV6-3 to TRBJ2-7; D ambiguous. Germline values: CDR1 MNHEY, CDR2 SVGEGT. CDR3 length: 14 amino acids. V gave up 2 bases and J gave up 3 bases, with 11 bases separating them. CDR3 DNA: TGTGCCAGCAGTTACGACGTGGCAGGCTACGAGCAGTACTTC. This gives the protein CASSYDVAGYEQYF.

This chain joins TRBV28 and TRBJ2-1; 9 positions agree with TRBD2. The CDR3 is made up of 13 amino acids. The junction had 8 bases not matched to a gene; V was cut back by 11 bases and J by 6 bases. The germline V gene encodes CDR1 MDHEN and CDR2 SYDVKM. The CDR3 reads CAGGGGQLNEQFF. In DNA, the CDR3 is TGTGCCGGCGGGGGGGGGCAACTCAATGAGCAGTTCTTC.

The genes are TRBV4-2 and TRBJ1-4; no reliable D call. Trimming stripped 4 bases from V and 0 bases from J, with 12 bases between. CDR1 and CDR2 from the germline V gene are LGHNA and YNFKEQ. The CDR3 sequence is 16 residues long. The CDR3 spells CASSPAVFATNEKLFF. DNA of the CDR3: TGTGCCAGCAGCCCAGCGGTCTTTGCAACTAATGAAAAACTGTTTTTT.

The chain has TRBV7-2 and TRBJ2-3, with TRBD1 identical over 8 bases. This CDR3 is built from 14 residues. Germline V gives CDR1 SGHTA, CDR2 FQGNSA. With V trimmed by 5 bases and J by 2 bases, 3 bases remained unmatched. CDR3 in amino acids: CASSKDRATDTQYF. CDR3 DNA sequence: TGTGCCAGCAGCAAGGACAGGGCCACAGATACGCAGTATTTT.

CDR3 nucleotide sequence: TGTGCCAGCAGGGCCCGTTTTGAAGCTTTCTTT. This gives the protein CASRARFEAFF. The chain employs TRBV12-3 or TRBV12-4 and TRBJ1-1; D gene ambiguous. Trimming stripped 6 bases from V and 7 bases from J, with 9 bases between. CDR3 length equals 11 residues.

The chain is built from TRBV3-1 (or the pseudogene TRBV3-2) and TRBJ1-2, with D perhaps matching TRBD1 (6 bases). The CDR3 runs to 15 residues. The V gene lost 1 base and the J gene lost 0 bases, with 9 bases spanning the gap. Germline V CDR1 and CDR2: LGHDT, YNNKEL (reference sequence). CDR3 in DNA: TGTGCCAGCAGCCAAGTGTCAGGGGCTAACTATGGCTACACCTTC. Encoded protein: CASSQVSGANYGYTF.

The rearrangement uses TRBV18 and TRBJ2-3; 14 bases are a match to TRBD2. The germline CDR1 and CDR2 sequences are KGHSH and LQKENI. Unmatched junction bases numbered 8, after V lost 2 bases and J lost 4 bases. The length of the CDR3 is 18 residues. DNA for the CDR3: TGTGCCAGCTCACCAAGGACTAGCGGGGGGAGTATGGCAGATACGCAGTATTTT. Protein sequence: CASSPRTSGGSMADTQYF.

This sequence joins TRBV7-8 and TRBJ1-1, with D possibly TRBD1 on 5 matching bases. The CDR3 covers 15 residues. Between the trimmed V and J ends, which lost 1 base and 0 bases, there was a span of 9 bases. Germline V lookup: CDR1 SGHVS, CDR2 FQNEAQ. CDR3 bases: TGTGCCAGCAGCTTAGGGCAGGGTCTGAACACTGAAGCTTTCTTT. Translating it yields CASSLGQGLNTEAFF.

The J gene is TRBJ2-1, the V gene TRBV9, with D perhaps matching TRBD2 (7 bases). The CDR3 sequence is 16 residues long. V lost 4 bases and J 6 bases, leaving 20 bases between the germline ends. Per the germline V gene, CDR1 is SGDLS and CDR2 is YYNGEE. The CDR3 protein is CASSSQVGGLVNEQFF. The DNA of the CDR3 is TGTGCCAGCAGCTCACAGGTCGGGGGGCTGGTCAATGAGCAGTTCTTC.

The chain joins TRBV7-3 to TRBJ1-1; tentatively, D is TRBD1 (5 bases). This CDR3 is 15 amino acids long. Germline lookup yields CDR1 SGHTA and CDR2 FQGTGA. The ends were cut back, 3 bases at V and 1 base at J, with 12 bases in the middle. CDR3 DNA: TGTGCCAGCAGCTTGCAGGGCCAACAGAACACTGAAGCTTTCTTT. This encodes CASSLQGQQNTEAFF.

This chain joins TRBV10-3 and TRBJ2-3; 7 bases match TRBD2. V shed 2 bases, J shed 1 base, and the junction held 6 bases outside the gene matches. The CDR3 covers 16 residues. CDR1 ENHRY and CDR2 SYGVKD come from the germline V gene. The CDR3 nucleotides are TGTGCCATCAGTGAGCCCAGCGGGATGGGCACAGATACGCAGTATTTT. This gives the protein CAISEPSGMGTDTQYF.

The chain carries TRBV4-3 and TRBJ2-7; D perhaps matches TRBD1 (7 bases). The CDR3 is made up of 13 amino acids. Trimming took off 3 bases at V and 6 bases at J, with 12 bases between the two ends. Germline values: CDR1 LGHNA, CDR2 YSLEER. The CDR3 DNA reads TGCGCCAGCAGCCAGGCGCAGGGGGGCGAGCAGTACTTC. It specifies CASSQAQGGEQYF.

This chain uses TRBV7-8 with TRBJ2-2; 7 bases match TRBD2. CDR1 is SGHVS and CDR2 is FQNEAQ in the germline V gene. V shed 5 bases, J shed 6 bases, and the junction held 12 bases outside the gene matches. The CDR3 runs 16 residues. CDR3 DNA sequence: TGTGCCAGCAGCATTTCGGGGGGAGGGGTGGCCGGGGAGCTGTTTTTT. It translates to CASSISGGGVAGELFF.

The CDR3 sequence: CASSRGRGSGMNTEAFF. CDR3 DNA: TGTGCCAGCTCTCGAGGTCGGGGGTCGGGGATGAACACTGAAGCTTTCTTT. This chain links TRBV18 with TRBJ1-1; a possible D gene is TRBD1 (5 bases). The CDR3 sequence is 17 residues long. V shed 6 bases and J shed 0 bases, with 20 bases lying between them. CDR1 and CDR2 from the germline V gene are KGHSH and LQKENI.

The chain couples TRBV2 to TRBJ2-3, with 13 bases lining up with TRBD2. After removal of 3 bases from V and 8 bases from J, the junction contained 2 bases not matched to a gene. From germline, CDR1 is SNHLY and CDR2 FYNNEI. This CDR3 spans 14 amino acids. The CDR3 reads CASSDGLAGVTQYF. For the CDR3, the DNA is TGTGCCAGCAGTGATGGACTAGCGGGGGTTACGCAGTATTTT.

The CDR3 DNA is TGTGCCAGCAGCCAAGGGACTAACAGGGGCCGTGGCTACACCTTC. Protein product: CASSQGTNRGRGYTF. V gene TRBV4-2 combines with J gene TRBJ1-2; 7 bases line up with TRBD1. The CDR3 contains 15 residues. Germline CDR1 LGHNA, CDR2 YNFKEQ. V trimming: 1 base; J trimming: 7 bases; junction bases outside the gene matches: 9.

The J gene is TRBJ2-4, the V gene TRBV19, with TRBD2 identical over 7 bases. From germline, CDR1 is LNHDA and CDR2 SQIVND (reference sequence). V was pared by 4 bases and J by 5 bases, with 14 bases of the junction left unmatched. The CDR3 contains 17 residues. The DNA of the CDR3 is TGTGCCAGTAGTAGGCCTGGGGGAGCGGGGAGCCAAAACATTCAGTACTTC. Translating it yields CASSRPGGAGSQNIQYF.

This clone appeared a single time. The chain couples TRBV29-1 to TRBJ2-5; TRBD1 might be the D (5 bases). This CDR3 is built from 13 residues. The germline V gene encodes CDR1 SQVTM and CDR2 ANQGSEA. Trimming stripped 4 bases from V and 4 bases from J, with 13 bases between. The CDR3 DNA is TGCAGCGTTGGTGAAGGGGTAGGAGAGACCCAGTACTTC. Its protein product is CSVGEGVGETQYF.

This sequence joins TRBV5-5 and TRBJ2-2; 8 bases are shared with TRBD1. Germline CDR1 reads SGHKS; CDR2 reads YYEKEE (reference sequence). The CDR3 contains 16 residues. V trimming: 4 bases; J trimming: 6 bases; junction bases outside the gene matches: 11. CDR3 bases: TGTGCCAGCAGCCCTGGACAGGGAAGGGGGCCCGGGGAGCTGTTTTTT. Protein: CASSPGQGRGPGELFF.

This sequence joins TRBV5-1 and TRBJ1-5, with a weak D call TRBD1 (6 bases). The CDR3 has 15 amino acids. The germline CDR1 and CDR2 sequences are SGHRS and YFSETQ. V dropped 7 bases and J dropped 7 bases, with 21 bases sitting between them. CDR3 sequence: CASSLEGGGGQPQHF. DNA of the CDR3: TGCGCCAGCTCCTTGGAGGGGGGGGGCGGACAGCCCCAGCATTTT.

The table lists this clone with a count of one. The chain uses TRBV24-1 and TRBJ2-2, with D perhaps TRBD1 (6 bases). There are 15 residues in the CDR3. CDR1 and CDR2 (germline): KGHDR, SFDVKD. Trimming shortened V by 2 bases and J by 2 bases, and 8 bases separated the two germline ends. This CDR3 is CATSDWDINTGELFF. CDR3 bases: TGTGCCACCAGTGATTGGGACATCAACACCGGGGAGCTGTTTTTT.